This T cell receptor (beta chain) was obtained from a study of blood T cell repertoires in COVID-19. Turning to the study itself: Samples taken during acute and convalescent COVID-19 were collected in the United States, Italy and Spain. Sample material is recorded as cDNA or gDNA derived from T cells, B-cell-depleted T cells, or PBMCs.

Original analysis: Amplifying reference gene primers gave estimates of nucleated cell counts. Sequencing was performed with immunoSEQ multiplex PCR; in TCRdb, only in-frame clones are kept and a portion is missing. From that table come the V and J calls and clone size; the DNA was used to work out D and trimming. Altogether some 88,000 clones are present, around 90% being singletons, with the ten largest covering about 1.8%. The junction had 7 bases not matched to a gene; V was cut back by 2 bases and J by 0 bases. This CDR3 comprises 17 residues. From germline, CDR1 is KGHSH and CDR2 LQKENI. Sequencing was performed on peripheral blood. The receptor's source is a human donor with active COVID-19. The donor label of this sample is uncertain. V and J are TRBV18 and TRBJ1-3; 7 bases are a match to TRBD1. CDR3 amino acids: CASSPLGQHVSGNTIYF. In DNA form, the CDR3 reads TGTGCCAGCTCACCATTGGGACAGCATGTCTCTGGAAACACCATATATTTT.